The subject of this entry is one T cell receptor beta chain. Its antigen specificity is not known. No base quality information exists; no much larger clone differs at one position. Graves' hyperthyroidism was defined as stable when no progression to ophthalmopathy occurred over 18 months of follow-up. Hyperthyroidism patients were aged 18 to 65 years and newly diagnosed, with disease duration of less than 2 months. Patients with uncontrolled infections, other autoimmune diseases, pregnancy or lactation were excluded. Diagnoses were based on clinical symptoms, serum thyroxine and TRAb, thyroid ultrasound and orbital computed tomography. Trizol reagent was used to extract total RNA, and RNA quality was then checked on an Agilent 2100 Bioanalyzer. Sequences SGHTA (CDR1) and FQGNSA (CDR2) are obtained from the germline V gene. The junction carries 16 bases between V and J, which are trimmed by 11 bases and 9 bases respectively. The CDR3 runs 11 amino acids, cysteine and phenylalanine included. CDR3 DNA only is kept here, 33 bases in frame from base 1.

Amplification of TCR beta CDR3 regions was carried out from RNA transcripts. A first-round RT-PCR of the TCR CDR3 used the HTBI primer set with the Qiagen OneStep RT-PCR kit. A second multiplex PCR round built the libraries, followed by size selection and purification. Libraries were sequenced paired-end with 100 bp reads on an Illumina HiSeq2000. In the source study's methods: SOAPnuke was used to process the raw data, throwing out any read that contained adapters or uncalled bases, had a mean Phred below 15, or lacked an exact constant-primer or identifier match. COPE v1.2.5 was used to merge the high-quality paired reads, and each unique nucleotide sequence was defined as a clonotype. Clonotypes were aligned to IMGT TRBV, TRBD and TRBJ reference segments using MiTCR v1.1. The analysis included only V-J combinations with a frequency above 0.0001, which together covered around 99% of the repertoires. A TCS score was defined as the ratio between F50 (clonal expansion) and ExV (chaos), using BLOSUM62-based TCRdist between CDR3 peptides within each V-J. Welch's t-statistics and random forest reduced around 550 V-J features to roughly 13, which were used in a naive Bayes classifier (R e1071). TCRdb handled the public reads itself, with Q25 trimming in fastp and clone calling in MiXCR, and kept productive beta chains. When rows share a CDR3 protein, they turn into one entry using the most common DNA and genes. The V and J calls follow TCRdb's processing rather than the paper's. The table for this sample lists hundreds of thousands of distinct CDR3 sequences; roughly 46% of them were counted only once. In total, the top ten clones hold about 8.2% of the sample.

These data originate in a study of T cells in Graves' hyperthyroidism and ophthalmopathy (dated by TCRdb to the late 2010s). Broadly, across the study: To identify distinguishing TCR V-J signatures, a discovery cohort of about 95 patients was used, comprising 43 with Graves' ophthalmopathy and 57 with stable Graves' hyperthyroidism. The paper describes TCR Vbeta CDR3 sequencing of 135 peripheral blood samples, made up of 43 ophthalmopathy patients, some 80 hyperthyroidism patients and 17 progressor patients. In six Graves' hyperthyroidism patients, the study also compared T-cell repertoires from thyroid tissue with T-cell repertoires from blood. Following sampling, methimazole starting at 30 mg daily was given to hyperthyroidism patients, and high-dose intravenous methylprednisolone was given to ophthalmopathy patients. Prospective prediction of ophthalmopathy was tested in an independent validation cohort consisting of some 19 hyperthyroidism patients and 15 or so patients who later progressed to ophthalmopathy. The approximately 95 discovery patients were divided at random into training and test sets in a 7:3 ratio. Study-wide findings and limitations: In validation, progression to ophthalmopathy was predicted by the model with 70% to 71% sensitivity and 72.22% specificity, a median of about 6 months before onset. No statistical method was used to set the sample size in advance, and investigators knew the group allocation. In cross-validation, a model built on a 13 V-J signature told ophthalmopathy apart from stable hyperthyroidism with under 90% sensitivity and 81% to 82% specificity, and in testing the same model reached 80%/75%. Most expanded thyroid clonotypes (frequency above 0.001) were also detected in blood, suggesting blood repertoires may reflect thyroid immune responses.

This receptor chain uses TRBV7-2 and TRBJ1-2; too little of a D gene remains to name it. The origin of this receptor is a woman aged 18-29 years with Graves' hyperthyroidism. Donor details come from another sample of the same person, matched by shared clones. Material for sequencing was peripheral blood or thyroid tissue (not recorded which). The DNA reads TGTGCCTGGAGTCGGGGAAAAAGCTACACCTTC. This yields the protein CAWSRGKSYTF.